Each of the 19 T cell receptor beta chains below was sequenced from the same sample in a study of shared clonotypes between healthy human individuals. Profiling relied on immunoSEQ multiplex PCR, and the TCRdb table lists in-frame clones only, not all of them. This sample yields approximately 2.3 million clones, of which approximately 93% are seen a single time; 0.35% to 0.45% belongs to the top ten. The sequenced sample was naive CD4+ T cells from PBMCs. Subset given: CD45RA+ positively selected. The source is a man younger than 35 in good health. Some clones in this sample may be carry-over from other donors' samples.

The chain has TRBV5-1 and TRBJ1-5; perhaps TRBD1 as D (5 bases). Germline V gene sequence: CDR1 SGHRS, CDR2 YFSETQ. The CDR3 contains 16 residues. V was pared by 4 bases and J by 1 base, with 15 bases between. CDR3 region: CASSPSGGNSNQPQHF. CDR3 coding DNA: TGCGCCAGCAGCCCCAGTGGGGGGAACAGCAATCAGCCCCAGCATTTT.

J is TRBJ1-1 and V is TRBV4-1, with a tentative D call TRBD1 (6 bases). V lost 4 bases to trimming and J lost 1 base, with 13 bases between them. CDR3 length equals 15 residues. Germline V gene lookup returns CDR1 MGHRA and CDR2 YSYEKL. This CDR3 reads CASSRGWTENTEAFF. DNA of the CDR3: TGCGCCAGCAGCCGAGGATGGACAGAGAACACTGAAGCTTTCTTT.

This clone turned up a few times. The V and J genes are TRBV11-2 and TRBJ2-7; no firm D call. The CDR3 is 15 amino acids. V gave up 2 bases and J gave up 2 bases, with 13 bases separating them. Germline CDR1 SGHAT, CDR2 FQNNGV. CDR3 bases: TGTGCCAGCAGCTTATCCCTCGGACCGGCCTACGAGCAGTACTTC. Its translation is CASSLSLGPAYEQYF.

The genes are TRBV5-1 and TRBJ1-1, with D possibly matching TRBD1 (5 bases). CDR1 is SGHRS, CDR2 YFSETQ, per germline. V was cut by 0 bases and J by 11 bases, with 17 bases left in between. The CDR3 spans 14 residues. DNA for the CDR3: TGCGCCAGCAGCTTGGAGAGGGCAGGGCGCGGGGCTTTCTTT. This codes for CASSLERAGRGAFF. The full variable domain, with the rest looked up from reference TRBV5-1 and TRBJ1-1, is KAGVTQTPRYLIKTRGQQVTLSCSPISGHRSVSWYQQTPGQGLQFLFEYFSETQRNKGNFPGRFSGRQFSNSRSEMNVSTLELGDSALYLCASSLERAGRGAFFGQGTRLTVV.

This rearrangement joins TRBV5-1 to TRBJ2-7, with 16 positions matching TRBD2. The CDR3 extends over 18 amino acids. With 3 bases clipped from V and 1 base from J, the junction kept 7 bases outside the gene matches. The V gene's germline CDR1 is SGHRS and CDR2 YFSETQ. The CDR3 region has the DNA TGCGCCAGCAGCTCATTCGGGACTAGCGGGAGGGGATCCTACGAGCAGTACTTC. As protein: CASSSFGTSGRGSYEQYF.

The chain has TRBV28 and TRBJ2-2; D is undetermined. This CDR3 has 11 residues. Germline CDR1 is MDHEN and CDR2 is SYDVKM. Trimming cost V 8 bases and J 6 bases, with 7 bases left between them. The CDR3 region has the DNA TGTGCCAGCCAATGGGCCGGGGAGCTGTTTTTT. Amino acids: CASQWAGELFF.

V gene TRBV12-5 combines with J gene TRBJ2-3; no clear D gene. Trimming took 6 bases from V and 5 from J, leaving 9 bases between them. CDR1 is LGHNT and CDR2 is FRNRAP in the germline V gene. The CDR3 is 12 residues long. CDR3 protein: CASGPGRDTQYF. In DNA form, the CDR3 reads TGTGCTAGTGGCCCGGGTCGAGATACGCAGTATTTT.

CDR3 sequence (DNA): TGTGCCAGCAGCCAAGATTTTCTTCAGCCCCAGCATTTT. It translates to CASSQDFLQPQHF. This rearrangement joins TRBV4-2 to TRBJ1-5; D remains ambiguous. Germline V gives CDR1 LGHNA, CDR2 YNFKEQ. The CDR3 contains 13 residues. With 0 bases removed from V and 6 bases from J, the gap between germline ends came to 6 bases.

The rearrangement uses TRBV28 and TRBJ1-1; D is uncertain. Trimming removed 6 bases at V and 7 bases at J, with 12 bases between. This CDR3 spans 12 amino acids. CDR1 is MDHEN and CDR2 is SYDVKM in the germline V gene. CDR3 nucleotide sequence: TGTGCCAGCAGCCCCCAGAGGGTTGAAGCTTTCTTT. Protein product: CASSPQRVEAFF.

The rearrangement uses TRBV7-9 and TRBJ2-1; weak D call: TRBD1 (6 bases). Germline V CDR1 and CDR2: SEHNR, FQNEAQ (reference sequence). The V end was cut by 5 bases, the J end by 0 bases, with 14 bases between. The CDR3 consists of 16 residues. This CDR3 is CASSDLGASSYNEQFF. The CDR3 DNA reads TGTGCCAGCAGCGACCTGGGGGCCAGCTCCTACAATGAGCAGTTCTTC.

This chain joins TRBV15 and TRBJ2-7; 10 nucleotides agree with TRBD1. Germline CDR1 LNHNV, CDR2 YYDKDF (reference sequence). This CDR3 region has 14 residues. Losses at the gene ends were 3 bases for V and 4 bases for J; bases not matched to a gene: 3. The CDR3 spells CATSRTGGEYEQYF. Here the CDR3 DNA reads TGTGCCACCAGCAGGACAGGGGGCGAGTACGAGCAGTACTTC.

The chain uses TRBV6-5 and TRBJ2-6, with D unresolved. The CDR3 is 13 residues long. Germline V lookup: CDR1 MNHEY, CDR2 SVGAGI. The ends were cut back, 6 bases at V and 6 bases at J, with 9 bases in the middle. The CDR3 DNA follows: TGTGCCAGCAGCCCCCGGGTGGCCAACGTCCTGACTTTC. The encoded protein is CASSPRVANVLTF.

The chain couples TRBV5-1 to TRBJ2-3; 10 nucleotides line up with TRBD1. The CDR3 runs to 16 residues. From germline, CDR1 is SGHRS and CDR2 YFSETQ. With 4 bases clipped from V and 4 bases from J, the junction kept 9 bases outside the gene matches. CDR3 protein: CASSPRDRGIPDTQYF. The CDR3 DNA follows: TGCGCCAGCAGCCCGCGGGACAGGGGCATCCCAGATACGCAGTATTTT.

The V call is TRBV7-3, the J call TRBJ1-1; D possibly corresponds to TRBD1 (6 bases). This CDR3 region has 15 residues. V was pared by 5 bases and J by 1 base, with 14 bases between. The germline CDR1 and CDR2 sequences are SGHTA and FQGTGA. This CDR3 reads CASSQNRVPNTEAFF. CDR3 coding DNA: TGTGCCAGCAGCCAGAACAGGGTTCCGAACACTGAAGCTTTCTTT.

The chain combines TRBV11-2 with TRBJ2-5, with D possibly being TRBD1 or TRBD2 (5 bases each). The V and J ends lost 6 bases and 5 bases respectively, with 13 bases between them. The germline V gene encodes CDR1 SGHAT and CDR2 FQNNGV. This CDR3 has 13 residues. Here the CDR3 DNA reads TGTGCCAGCAGTCCTACCGGGACGGAGACCCAGTACTTC. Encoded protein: CASSPTGTETQYF.

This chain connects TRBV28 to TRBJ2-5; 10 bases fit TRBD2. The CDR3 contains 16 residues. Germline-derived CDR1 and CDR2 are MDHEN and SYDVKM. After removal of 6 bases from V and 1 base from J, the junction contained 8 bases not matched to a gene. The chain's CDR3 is CASRQETSGAQETQYF. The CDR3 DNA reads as TGTGCCAGCAGGCAGGAAACTAGCGGGGCCCAAGAGACCCAGTACTTC.

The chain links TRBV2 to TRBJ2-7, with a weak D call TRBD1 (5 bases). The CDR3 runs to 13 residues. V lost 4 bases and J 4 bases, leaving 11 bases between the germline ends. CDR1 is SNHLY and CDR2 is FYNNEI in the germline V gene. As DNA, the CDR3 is TGTGCCAGCAGTGCGGACACCCGTTACGAGCAGTACTTC. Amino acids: CASSADTRYEQYF. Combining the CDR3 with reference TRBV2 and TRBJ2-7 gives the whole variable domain EPEVTQTPSHQVTQMGQEVILRCVPISNHLYFYWYRQILGQKVEFLVSFYNNEISEKSEIFDDQFSVERPDGSNFTLKIRSTKLEDSAMYFCASSADTRYEQYFGPGTRLTVT.

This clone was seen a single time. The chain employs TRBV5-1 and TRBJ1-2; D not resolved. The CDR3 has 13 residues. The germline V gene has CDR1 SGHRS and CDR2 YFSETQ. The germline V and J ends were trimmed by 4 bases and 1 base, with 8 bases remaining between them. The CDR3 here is CASSPGINYGYTF. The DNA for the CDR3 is TGCGCCAGCAGCCCAGGAATTAACTATGGCTACACCTTC.

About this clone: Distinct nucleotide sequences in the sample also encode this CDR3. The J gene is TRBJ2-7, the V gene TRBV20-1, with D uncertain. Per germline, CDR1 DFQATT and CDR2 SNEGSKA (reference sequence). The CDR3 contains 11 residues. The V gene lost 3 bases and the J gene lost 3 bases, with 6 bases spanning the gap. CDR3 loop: CSARPVYEQYF. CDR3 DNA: TGCAGTGCTAGGCCCGTCTACGAGCAGTACTTC.